The T cell receptor (beta chain) under discussion was sequenced for a study of cytomegalovirus exposure and HLA in healthy donors. Across the whole study: Sequencing of about 179 million T cells in an earlier analysis found approximately 120 million unique TCR beta sequences. Study-wide results and caveats: CMV serostatus was the only immune exposure information that was available.

Researchers ran the PCR with 60 Vbeta and 13 Jbeta primers. As originally analysed: Later analysis identified tens of millions of unique TCR beta chains, about 10 million shared. Produced via immunoSEQ multiplex PCR; TCRdb's table is partial and in-frame only. V and J calls and clone size are copied from that table; D and trimming were computed from the DNA. The table lists about 120,000 clones, 79% of them singletons. V shed 3 bases and J 4 bases; nucleotides not matched to a gene: 3. Germline-derived CDR1 and CDR2 are LGHNA and YNFKEQ. The CDR3 is 16 amino acids. As for this clone: Its antigen is still unknown.

This chain links TRBV4-2 with TRBJ2-1, with 13 bases fitting TRBD2. Sample: PBMCs. This TCR was recovered from a man younger than 40 in good health and CMV-seropositive. The CDR3 loop is CASSQTGLAGYNEQFF. In DNA, the CDR3 is TGTGCCAGCAGCCAGACGGGACTAGCGGGGTACAATGAGCAGTTCTTC.